This TCR beta chain was observed in a study of OX40 agonist ivuxolimab in advanced cancers. The germline V gene has CDR1 SGHNT and CDR2 YENEEA. The CDR3 runs 16 residues. V lost 3 bases and J 0 bases, leaving 12 bases between the germline ends. Repertoires were generated with immunoSEQ multiplex PCR, while TCRdb's copy carries only in-frame clones and drops some. This sample carries approximately 87,000 clones, about 90% of them seen once, and the ten largest clones take over 0.8%. V gene TRBV11-3 combines with J gene TRBJ2-1; TRBD2 might be the D (6 bases). The receptor comes from an adult with an advanced solid tumor such as melanoma, head and neck, liver or kidney cancer. Specimen: CD4+ or CD8+ T cells sorted from blood, collected in a trial of the OX40 agonist ivuxolimab. CDR3 bases: TGTGCCAGCAGCTTCGTAGCGGTTAGCTCCTACAATGAGCAGTTCTTC. It encodes CASSFVAVSSYNEQFF.